This is a list of T cell receptor beta chains from one sample in a study of T cells after yellow fever vaccination. TCRdb ran MiXCR on the 5' RACE reads and lists one entry per CDR3 protein. This table has 400,000 to 450,000 distinct CDR3 sequences, around a sixth appearing once. Sequenced material: PBMCs, taken before the yellow fever booster vaccination. These receptors originate from a man aged 18 to 30 who received the YFV17D yellow fever vaccine. CDR3s include the opening cysteine and the closing phenylalanine or tryptophan. The order of the fields is clone size, D gene, V gene, J gene, CDR3 protein, CDR3 DNA. D genes are given only for firm matches. Clone size appears in some rows only: once, few, many, or a class for an expanded clone.

once	NA	TRBV9	TRBJ2-3	CASSVQLTDTQYF	TGTGCCAGCAGCGTACAGCTCACAGATACGCAGTATTTT
few	NA	TRBV7-3	TRBJ2-1	CASSPWSRPYNEQFF	TGTGCCAGCAGCCCGTGGTCCCGTCCCTACAATGAGCAGTTCTTC
NA	TRBD1	TRBV2	TRBJ1-1	CASSEAPGTGGKTEAFF	TGTGCCAGCAGTGAAGCGCCGGGGACAGGGGGTAAGACTGAAGCTTTCTTT
NA	NA	TRBV6-2/TRBV6-3	TRBJ1-2	CASRPGPGGGYTF	TGTGCCAGCAGACCCGGCCCCGGGGGAGGCTACACCTTC
NA	NA	TRBV27	TRBJ1-1	CASVGGRWTEAFF	TGTGCCAGCGTCGGGGGGCGATGGACTGAAGCTTTCTTT
NA	NA	TRBV5-5	TRBJ2-2	CASSFPPGGTGELFF	TGTGCCAGCAGCTTTCCACCTGGTGGGACCGGGGAGCTGTTTTTT
NA	NA	TRBV10-3	TRBJ2-5	CALHSFQETQYF	TGTGCCTTACACAGTTTTCAAGAGACCCAGTACTTC
NA	NA	TRBV12-3/TRBV12-4	TRBJ1-1	CASSLPGLGTEAFF	TGTGCCAGCAGTCTACCGGGACTTGGCACTGAAGCTTTCTTT
few	NA	TRBV5-5	TRBJ2-1	CASSPDWGYNEQFF	TGTGCCAGCAGCCCTGACTGGGGCTACAATGAGCAGTTCTTC
NA	NA	TRBV5-1	TRBJ1-6	CASSLETGSSYNSPLHF	TGCGCCAGCAGCTTGGAGACGGGAAGCTCCTATAATTCACCCCTCCACTTT
NA	TRBD2	TRBV25-1	TRBJ2-3	CASSEDSGAEVYTQYF	TGTGCCAGCAGTGAGGATAGCGGGGCAGAAGTCTATACGCAGTATTTT
NA	NA	TRBV6-5	TRBJ1-2	CASSYRIANYGYTF	TGTGCCAGCAGTTACAGAATCGCTAACTATGGCTACACCTTC
NA	TRBD1	TRBV7-9	TRBJ1-2	CASRSTGANYGYTF	TGTGCCAGCAGAAGTACAGGGGCGAACTATGGCTACACCTTC
NA	TRBD1	TRBV10-3	TRBJ1-6	CASGQDVGGSPLHF	TGTGCCTCCGGACAGGATGTAGGTGGTTCACCCCTCCACTTT
NA	TRBD2	TRBV4-2	TRBJ2-1	CASSQEASGATEQFF	TGTGCCAGCAGCCAAGAAGCTAGCGGGGCAACAGAGCAGTTCTTC
NA	NA	TRBV6-5	TRBJ1-1	CASSVDRMNTEAFF	TGTGCCAGCAGCGTAGACAGGATGAACACTGAAGCTTTCTTT
NA	NA	TRBV27	TRBJ1-1	CASSTARTSEAFF	TGTGCCAGCAGTACCGCGAGGACTTCTGAAGCTTTCTTT
few	NA	TRBV12-3/TRBV12-4	TRBJ2-7	CASSLGRDWTSYEQYF	TGTGCCAGCAGTTTAGGACGGGACTGGACTTCCTACGAGCAGTACTTC
many	TRBD2	TRBV20-1	TRBJ2-1	CSVRTSPSSYNEQFF	TGCAGTGTCAGGACTAGCCCGAGCTCCTACAATGAGCAGTTCTTC
NA	TRBD2	TRBV13	TRBJ2-3	CASSQLAGGISTDTQYF	TGTGCCAGCAGCCAACTAGCGGGGGGGATTAGCACAGATACGCAGTATTTT
NA	NA	TRBV28	TRBJ1-1	CASSLGDSGLNTEAFF	TGTGCCAGCAGTTTAGGGGACTCGGGATTGAACACTGAAGCTTTCTTT
few	NA	TRBV4-1	TRBJ1-1	CASSQDRVNTEAFF	TGCGCCAGCAGCCAAGATAGAGTCAACACTGAAGCTTTCTTT
NA	NA	TRBV12-3/TRBV12-4	TRBJ2-3	CASRSGLGTDTQYF	TGTGCCAGCAGATCAGGGCTGGGCACAGATACGCAGTATTTT
few	NA	TRBV7-2	TRBJ1-5	CASSQGWGQPQHF	TGTGCCAGCAGCCAGGGATGGGGACAGCCCCAGCATTTT
few	NA	TRBV10-3	TRBJ1-5	CAISEWLGTQPQHF	TGTGCCATCAGTGAGTGGCTGGGGACTCAGCCCCAGCATTTT
many	NA	TRBV6-2/TRBV6-3	TRBJ1-1	CASSYRGHEAFF	TGTGCCAGCAGTTACAGGGGTCATGAAGCTTTCTTT
many	NA	TRBV6-5	TRBJ2-1	CASSETVDIYNEQFF	TGTGCCAGCAGTGAGACAGTAGACATATACAATGAGCAGTTCTTC
NA	NA	TRBV11-3	TRBJ2-3	CASSLESRRRTDTQYF	TGTGCCAGCAGCTTAGAATCTAGGCGGCGCACAGATACGCAGTATTTT
NA	TRBD2	TRBV29-1	TRBJ2-5	CSHASGGPKETQYF	TGCAGCCATGCTAGCGGGGGGCCCAAAGAGACCCAGTACTTC
NA	TRBD1	TRBV7-2	TRBJ2-3	CASTFGQGGVFGTQYF	TGTGCCAGCACTTTCGGACAGGGGGGAGTATTTGGTACGCAGTATTTT
NA	NA	TRBV19	TRBJ1-5	CASSIGQLAHF	TGTGCCAGTAGTATTGGCCAGTTAGCACATTTT
few	TRBD1	TRBV28	TRBJ1-1	CATQGSLTEAFF	TGTGCCACACAGGGGTCCCTTACTGAAGCTTTCTTT
few	NA	TRBV11-2	TRBJ2-3	CASSFWPGAAVDTQYF	TGTGCCAGCAGCTTTTGGCCGGGAGCGGCAGTTGATACGCAGTATTTT
NA	NA	TRBV7-9	TRBJ2-7	CASSPPGLEEQYF	TGTGCCAGCAGCCCCCCGGGGCTGGAGGAGCAGTACTTC
NA	NA	TRBV7-9	TRBJ2-1	CASSFVGGAGEQFF	TGTGCCAGCAGCTTCGTGGGGGGGGCCGGTGAGCAGTTCTTC
NA	TRBD1	TRBV7-6	TRBJ1-6	CASSPTGTGGTLHF	TGTGCCAGCAGCCCGACCGGGACAGGGGGAACCCTCCACTTT
few	NA	TRBV5-1	TRBJ2-3	CASSSDTYTYTQYF	TGCGCCAGCAGCTCCGATACTTACACCTATACGCAGTATTTT
NA	TRBD2	TRBV10-3	TRBJ2-7	CAIGGLAGDEQYF	TGTGCCATCGGGGGACTAGCGGGGGACGAGCAGTACTTC
NA	NA	TRBV6-1	TRBJ1-6	CASRSRLLNSPLHF	TGTGCCAGCAGAAGTAGACTTTTGAATTCACCCCTCCACTTT
NA	NA	TRBV7-2	TRBJ1-6	CASSLGPRSPLHF	TGTGCCAGCAGCTTAGGCCCACGGTCACCCCTCCACTTT
few	NA	TRBV24-1	TRBJ2-1	CATSVGREQFF	TGTGCCACCAGTGTTGGTCGGGAGCAGTTCTTC
NA	NA	TRBV7-2	TRBJ2-3	CASSHLLGGISTDTQYF	TGTGCCAGCAGCCATCTCCTGGGGGGTATCAGCACAGATACGCAGTATTTT
NA	NA	TRBV5-5	TRBJ1-5	CASSLVSVFSNQPQHF	TGTGCCAGCAGCTTGGTGTCTGTTTTTAGCAATCAGCCCCAGCATTTT
NA	NA	TRBV5-1	TRBJ2-5	CASRVSDAQETQYF	TGCGCCAGCAGGGTCAGCGATGCCCAAGAGACCCAGTACTTC
NA	NA	TRBV20-1	TRBJ2-5	CSAKVPQETQYF	TGCAGTGCTAAGGTGCCTCAAGAGACCCAGTACTTC
NA	NA	TRBV30	TRBJ1-2	CANRGSAGYTF	TGTGCCAATCGGGGGTCGGCTGGCTACACCTTC
NA	NA	TRBV4-1	TRBJ2-1	CASSQDRASAVYEQFF	TGCGCCAGCAGCCAAGATAGGGCCAGTGCGGTATATGAGCAGTTCTTC
NA	NA	TRBV5-1	TRBJ1-2	CASSPNSNRRKTYGYTF	TGCGCCAGCAGCCCAAATTCCAACAGGCGAAAGACCTATGGCTACACCTTC
NA	NA	TRBV20-1	TRBJ2-5	CSATGWAGHGQETQYF	TGCAGTGCTACGGGTTGGGCGGGGCATGGCCAAGAGACCCAGTACTTC
NA	NA	TRBV9	TRBJ1-2	CASSVGGPLNPLYGYTF	TGTGCCAGCAGCGTAGGGGGACCCCTAAACCCCCTCTATGGCTACACCTTC
NA	NA	TRBV28	TRBJ2-3	CASSSSGQLLKPSGQYF	TGTGCCAGCAGTTCTTCCGGACAGCTCTTAAAACCTTCGGGGCAGTATTTT
once	TRBD1	TRBV4-1	TRBJ2-3	CASSQVRDRRSSTDTQYF	TGCGCCAGCAGCCAAGTAAGGGACAGACGGTCTAGCACAGATACGCAGTATTTT
many	NA	TRBV20-1	TRBJ2-3	CRARRRGTDTQYF	TGCAGGGCAAGAAGAAGGGGCACAGATACGCAGTATTTT
NA	NA	TRBV12-3/TRBV12-4	TRBJ2-1	CASSSTRNEQFF	TGTGCCAGCAGTTCGACTCGGAATGAGCAGTTCTTC
NA	NA	TRBV29-1	TRBJ1-2	CSVDSDLDSGGAGYTF	TGCAGCGTTGATTCCGACCTGGACAGTGGGGGAGCCGGCTACACCTTC